This entry is about one T cell receptor (beta chain). Its antigen is as yet unknown. In germline, CDR1 is SGHNT, CDR2 YYREEE (reference sequence). Trimming took 0 bases from V and 7 from J; bases not matched to a gene: 4. The CDR3 runs to 15 residues. The data are from a study of beta chain features in type 1 diabetes. General study results and limits: Amplification by PCR could prefer shorter templates, with the same effect in patients and controls. Among patients with Type 1 diabetes, TCRB CDR3s were moderately but significantly shorter in every one of the four CD4+ subsets.

Expressed TCRB transcripts got sequenced, as all isolated RNA was reverse transcribed. Assay: immunoSEQ multiplex PCR; the TCRdb copy retains only in-frame clones and omits some. Among hundreds of thousands of clones listed, around 30% were seen once. The rearrangement links TRBV5-4 to TRBJ2-1; 10 nucleotides align to TRBD2. The receptor was derived from a man between 18 and 29 years old in good health. Sequencing input: naive CD4+ T cells from blood. This CDR3 is CASSLGGSGRNEQFF. CDR3 DNA: TGTGCCAGCAGCTTGGGTGGTAGCGGGAGGAATGAGCAGTTCTTC.